Here is one T cell receptor beta chain with its context. Its antigen is as yet unknown. These data are taken from a study of response to subunit inactivated influenza vaccine. Findings and caveats of the study: The authors suggested that few new T cells are recruited per seasonal influenza vaccination.

The CDR3 is 15 amino acids. The germline V gene has CDR1 KGHDR and CDR2 SFDVKD. V dropped 3 bases and J dropped 0 bases, with 9 bases sitting between them. TCRdb ran MiXCR on the RT-PCR reads and lists one entry per CDR3 protein. The table has hundreds of thousands of distinct CDR3 sequences, 15% to 19% seen once. The chain uses TRBV24-1 and TRBJ2-3; perhaps D is TRBD1 or TRBD2 (5 bases each). This clonotype was sampled from a man aged 45 to 65 who received an inactivated influenza vaccine. The input for sequencing was PBMCs from blood, taken about 12 days after vaccination. CDR3 sequence reads: CATSDLRDSTDTQYF. DNA of the CDR3: TGTGCCACCAGTGATCTCCGGGACAGCACAGATACGCAGTATTTT.